The 5 T cell receptor beta chains below were found in one sample sequenced in a study of shared clonotypes between healthy human individuals. The table came from immunoSEQ multiplex PCR; TCRdb's copy has only in-frame clones and leaves some out. The profile covers more than 850,000 clones, with approximately 78% appearing a single time and 0.5% to 0.6% taken by the ten largest. Sequences were obtained from memory CD4+ T cells from PBMCs. Subset in this sample: CD45RA-negative fraction. The receptors come from a man in his late teens or twenties in good health. Some clones in this sample may be carry-over from other donors' samples.

This chain links TRBV7-2 with TRBJ2-3, with a weak D call TRBD2 (5 bases). Trimming removed 5 bases at V and 1 base at J, with 19 bases between. CDR3 length equals 17 residues. CDR1 and CDR2 (germline): SGHTA, FQGNSA. The CDR3 spells CASSLRPLVLGTDTQYF. In DNA form, the CDR3 reads TGTGCCAGCAGCCTCCGACCACTAGTTCTTGGCACAGATACGCAGTATTTT. Full variable domain (rest looked up from reference TRBV7-2 and TRBJ2-3): GAGVSQSPSNKVTEKGKDVELRCDPISGHTALYWYRQSLGQGLEFLIYFQGNSAPDKSGLPSDRFSAERTGGSVSTLTIQRTQQEDSAVYLCASSLRPLVLGTDTQYFGPGTRLTVL.

The CDR3 protein is CASSLGGKETQYF. The CDR3 DNA reads TGTGCCAGCAGCTTGGGAGGTAAAGAGACCCAGTACTTC. V and J are TRBV5-4 and TRBJ2-5; D remains unclear. CDR3 length equals 13 residues. Germline V gene data show CDR1 as SGHNT and CDR2 as YYREEE (reference sequence). V was cut by 0 bases and J by 3 bases, with 6 bases left in between.

The chain links TRBV19 to TRBJ1-5, with D uncertain. CDR1 and CDR2 (germline): LNHDA, SQIVND (reference sequence). This CDR3 region has 13 residues. The V end lost 7 bases, the J end lost 1 base, and 8 bases lay between the germline ends. The CDR3, as DNA: TGTGCCAGTAACGACCGAAGCAATCAGCCCCAGCATTTT. This sequence encodes CASNDRSNQPQHF.

This clone has more than one count but fewer than ten. The rearrangement links TRBV11-1 to TRBJ2-2; the match to TRBD2 covers 9 bases. Per germline, CDR1 SGHAT and CDR2 FQDESV (reference sequence). Trimming removed 8 bases from V and 2 bases from J; junction bases left unmatched: 15. The CDR3 has 18 amino acids. CDR3 sequence (DNA): TGTGCCAGCCGGTTTGGGGATAATAGCGGGGGAAACACCGGGGAGCTGTTTTTT. Its translation: CASRFGDNSGGNTGELFF.

The chain combines TRBV28 with TRBJ2-7; D not resolved. Trimming left V 1 base short and J 0 bases short, with 10 bases between. This CDR3 spans 15 amino acids. Germline CDR1 reads MDHEN; CDR2 reads SYDVKM. DNA for the CDR3: TGTGCCAGCAGTTTATTGCTGACCGCCTCCTACGAGCAGTACTTC. Protein sequence: CASSLLLTASYEQYF.